A selection of T cell receptor beta chains follows, all from one sample in a study of vaccination and CD4 T cells after COVID-19. TCRdb independently ran MiXCR on the PCR reads; one entry per CDR3 protein. This sample has approximately 17,000 distinct CDR3 sequences, with approximately 58% found just once. No antigen has been identified for these receptors. The sequenced sample consisted of CD4+ T cells from blood, cultured in vitro. These TCRs come from a human donor who had recovered from COVID-19. The CDR3 runs from the conserved cysteine through the conserved F or W. The D gene is left open where the match is weak. Not all rows give a size; the values are once, few, many and, for expanded clones, a class.

V gene	J gene	clone size	D gene	CDR3 DNA	CDR3 protein
TRBV18	TRBJ2-7	once	TRBD1	TGTGCCAGCTCTCCGGGACAGGGGGCACGCGAGCAGTACTTC	CASSPGQGAREQYF
TRBV6-4	TRBJ2-3	-	-	TGTGCCAGCAGCTCCCGGCCCAACACAGATACGCAGTATTTT	CASSSRPNTDTQYF
TRBV11-3	TRBJ2-5	-	TRBD1	TGTGCCAGCAGCCGTTCCGGGACAGTCGGAGAGACCCAGTACTTC	CASSRSGTVGETQYF
TRBV6-1	TRBJ2-7	-	-	TGTGCCAGCAGAGCGGGACAGGTTATTCTCTACGAGCAGTACTTC	CASRAGQVILYEQYF
TRBV6-2/TRBV6-3	TRBJ1-1	-	-	TGTGCCAGCAGGTGGGTAACGAACACTGAAGCTTTCTTT	CASRWVTNTEAFF
TRBV4-1	TRBJ2-2	-	-	TGCGACAGCAGCCAAGACTTTAGGGGGGGCACCGGGGAGCTGTTTTTT	CDSSQDFRGGTGELFF
TRBV11-3	TRBJ2-5	-	-	TGTGCCAGCAGCTTAGATGGAGGGTCGGAGACCCAGTACTTC	CASSLDGGSETQYF
TRBV7-3	TRBJ2-2	-	TRBD1	TGTGCCAGCAGCCCGCGACAGGGGGCGGGAGACACCGGGGAGCTGTTTTTT	CASSPRQGAGDTGELFF
TRBV7-8	TRBJ1-3	-	-	TGTGCCAGCAGCTCCAGGGTTAGTGCTTCTGGAAACACCATATATTTT	CASSSRVSASGNTIYF
TRBV24-1	TRBJ2-7	-	-	TGTGCCACCAGTGCGGCAGGGAGTGTGGGGGAGCAGTACTTC	CATSAAGSVGEQYF
TRBV2	TRBJ2-3	-	-	TGTGCCAGCAGTGAAGTGACCGAGGCAGATACGCAGTATTTT	CASSEVTEADTQYF
TRBV6-2/TRBV6-3	TRBJ2-5	-	TRBD2	TGTGCCAGCAGTCCGAGCGGGAGGTTTATGGAGACCCAGTACTTC	CASSPSGRFMETQYF
TRBV20-1	TRBJ1-2	-	-	TGCAGTGCTAGGCCACAGTCTAGTGGCTATGGCTACACCTTC	CSARPQSSGYGYTF
TRBV6-1	TRBJ1-6	few	-	TGTGCCAGCAGGCCCGACGGCTCAAATTCACCCCTCCACTTT	CASRPDGSNSPLHF
TRBV5-4	TRBJ2-7	few	TRBD2	TGTGCCAGCAGCTTGGTAGCGGGAGCGCCGGACGAGCAGTACTTC	CASSLVAGAPDEQYF
TRBV7-9	TRBJ1-2	-	-	TGTGCCAGCAGCTTAAATGTTGTCGGCTACACCTTC	CASSLNVVGYTF
TRBV7-9	TRBJ2-7	-	TRBD1	TGTGCCAGCAGCTTCGGGACAGACTCCTACGAGCAGTACTTC	CASSFGTDSYEQYF
TRBV10-3	TRBJ1-1	few	-	TGTGCCATCAGTCCATCGGATATTATGCGGGATTTCACTGAAGCTTTCTTT	CAISPSDIMRDFTEAFF
TRBV11-2	TRBJ2-7	-	TRBD1	TGTGCCAGCAGTCGAACCGGGACAGCAGTCTACGAGCAGTACTTC	CASSRTGTAVYEQYF
TRBV10-1	TRBJ2-5	-	TRBD2	TGCGCCAGCAGTCGGACTAGCGGGAGGGCCGAGACCCAGTACTTC	CASSRTSGRAETQYF
TRBV7-2	TRBJ2-3	-	-	TGTGCCAGCAGCTTAATGTTTGAGATCACAGATACGCAGTATTTT	CASSLMFEITDTQYF
TRBV20-1	TRBJ2-5	-	-	TGCAGTGCTAGAAGGGCGAGCGAGACCCAGTACTTC	CSARRASETQYF
TRBV20-1	TRBJ2-1	few	-	TGCAGTGCTAGAGATCTGCGGGATCACTCCTACAATGAGCAGTTCTTC	CSARDLRDHSYNEQFF
TRBV30	TRBJ2-7	-	-	TGTGCCTGCGGAAAGGGTATTTACGAGCAGTACTTC	CACGKGIYEQYF
TRBV6-5	TRBJ2-7	few	TRBD2	TGTGCCAGCAGTTACCTTTCTAGCGGTATCTACGAGCAGTACTTC	CASSYLSSGIYEQYF
TRBV30	TRBJ2-5	-	-	TGTGCCTGGAGTGTGGGACTCTCTCAAGAGACCCAGTACTTC	CAWSVGLSQETQYF
TRBV11-3	TRBJ2-7	-	TRBD2	TGTGCCAGCAGCGGTTCGCGGGGGGACTACGAGCAGTACTTC	CASSGSRGDYEQYF
TRBV2	TRBJ1-2	once	TRBD1	TGTGCCAGCATGGGGACAGGAAACTATGGCTACACCTTC	CASMGTGNYGYTF
TRBV7-3	TRBJ2-2	-	-	TGTGCCAGCAGCCCGACTTTTAACAGGGTGACCGGGGAGCTGTTTTTT	CASSPTFNRVTGELFF
TRBV21-1	TRBJ2-5	once	-	TGTGCCAGCAGCAAAGGGGGCAGGTACCGGTGGGCTAGCGGGGGTCAAACGTTAGAGACCCAGTACTTC	CASSKGGRYRWASGGQTLETQYF
TRBV20-1	TRBJ1-1	-	-	TGCAGTGCTAGTTGGGTTGGTTTCGCTGAAGCTTTCTTT	CSASWVGFAEAFF